This T cell receptor (beta chain) was sequenced in a study of cytomegalovirus exposure and HLA in healthy donors. Study-wide results and caveats: Researchers catalogued roughly 170 TCR beta chains as cytomegalovirus-associated.

Both 60 Vbeta primers and 13 Jbeta primers went into the PCR. Produced via immunoSEQ multiplex PCR; TCRdb's table is partial and in-frame only. The top ten clones hold 4.5% of a sample with under 200,000 clones, 65% to 70% of them seen once. On this clone itself: Its matching antigen is unknown.

The CDR3 covers 18 residues. Trimming cost V 2 bases and J 5 bases, with 24 bases left between them. CDR1 is MNHEY, CDR2 SMNVEV, per germline (reference sequence). Sequenced input: PBMCs. The TCR comes from a woman under 30 in good health and CMV-seropositive. V usage is TRBV27 and J usage is TRBJ2-5; the D is unclear. The CDR3 here is CASSLVSPGLSVRETQYF. The CDR3 DNA is TGTGCCAGCAGTTTAGTCTCCCCTGGCCTCAGCGTCCGCGAGACCCAGTACTTC.